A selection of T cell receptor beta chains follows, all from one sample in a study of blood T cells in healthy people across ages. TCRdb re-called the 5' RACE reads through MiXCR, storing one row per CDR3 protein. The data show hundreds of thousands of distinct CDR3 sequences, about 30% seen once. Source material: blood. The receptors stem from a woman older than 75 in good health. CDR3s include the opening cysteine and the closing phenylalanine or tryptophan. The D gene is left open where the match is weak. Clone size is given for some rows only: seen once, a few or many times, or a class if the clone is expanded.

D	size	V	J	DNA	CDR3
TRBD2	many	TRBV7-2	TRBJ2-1	TGTGCCAGCAGCTCATTAGGGGGACTAGCTGGTAATGAGCAGTTCTTC	CASSSLGGLAGNEQFF
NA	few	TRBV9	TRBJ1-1	TGTGCCAGCAGCGTGACAGCCTTGAACACTGAAGCTTTCTTT	CASSVTALNTEAFF
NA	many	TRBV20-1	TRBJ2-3	TGCAGTGCTAGGGGAGGCGGTAGTCCCACAGATACGCAGTATTTT	CSARGGGSPTDTQYF
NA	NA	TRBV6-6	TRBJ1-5	TGTGCCAGCAGTTACTCGGGGGACGGCCAGCCCCAGCATTTT	CASSYSGDGQPQHF
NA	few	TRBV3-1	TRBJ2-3	TGTGCCAGCAGCCAAGCGATTCTGGGGCTGGAAGCAGATACGCAGTATTTT	CASSQAILGLEADTQYF
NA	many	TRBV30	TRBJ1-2	TGTGCCTTCCGGGCCTCTAATCTTGGTGGCTACACCTTC	CAFRASNLGGYTF
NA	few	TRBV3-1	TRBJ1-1	TGTGCCAGCAGCCCTAACCGGGGGAGGAACACTGAAGCTTTCTTT	CASSPNRGRNTEAFF
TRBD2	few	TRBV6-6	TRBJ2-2	TGTGCCAGCAGATATAGCGGGGCCACCGGGGAGCTGTTTTTT	CASRYSGATGELFF
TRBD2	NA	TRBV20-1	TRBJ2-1	TGCAGTGCTTACATAGCGGGTAGAGACAATGAGCAGTTCTTC	CSAYIAGRDNEQFF
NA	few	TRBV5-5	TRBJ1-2	TGTGCCAGCAGCGGAGGGACGACACCCAACTATGGCTACACCTTC	CASSGGTTPNYGYTF
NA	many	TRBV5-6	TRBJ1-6	TGTGCCAGCAGCGATCTTGGGTTGGTTGTTAATTCACCCCTCCACTTT	CASSDLGLVVNSPLHF
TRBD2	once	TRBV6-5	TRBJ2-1	TGTGCCAGCAGTTACTCGCGTGTAGGGACTAGCGGGAGCTATGAGCAGTTCTTC	CASSYSRVGTSGSYEQFF
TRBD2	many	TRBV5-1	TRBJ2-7	TGCGCCAGCAGCGGGGGACTAGCGGGGGGACACCGCTCCTACGAGCAGTACTTC	CASSGGLAGGHRSYEQYF
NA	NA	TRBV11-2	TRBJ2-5	TGTGCCAGCAGCTTAGCAGGGAACCCAGAAGAGACCCAGTACTTC	CASSLAGNPEETQYF
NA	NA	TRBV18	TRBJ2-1	TGTGCCAGCTCACCACCCTCTGGCAGGGAGACCTACAATGAGCAGTTCTTC	CASSPPSGRETYNEQFF
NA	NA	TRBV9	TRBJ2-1	TGTGCCAGCAGTGACTACCAAAATGAGCAGTTCTTC	CASSDYQNEQFF
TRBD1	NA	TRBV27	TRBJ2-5	TGTGCCAGTAGTCTATTGACAGGGGCTTCCGAGCAGTGCTTC	CASSLLTGASEQCF